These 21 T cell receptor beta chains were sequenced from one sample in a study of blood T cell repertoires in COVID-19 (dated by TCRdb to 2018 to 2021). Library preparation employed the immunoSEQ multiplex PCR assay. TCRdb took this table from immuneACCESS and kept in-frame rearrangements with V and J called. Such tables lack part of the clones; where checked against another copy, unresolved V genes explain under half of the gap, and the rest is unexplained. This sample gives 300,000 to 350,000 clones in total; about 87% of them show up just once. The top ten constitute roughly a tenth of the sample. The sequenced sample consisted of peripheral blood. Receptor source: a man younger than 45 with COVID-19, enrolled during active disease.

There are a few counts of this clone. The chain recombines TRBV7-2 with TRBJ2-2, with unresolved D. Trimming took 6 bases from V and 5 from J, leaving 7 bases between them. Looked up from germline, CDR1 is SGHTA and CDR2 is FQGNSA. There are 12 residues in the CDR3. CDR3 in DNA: TGTGCCAGCAGTACATATACCGGGGAGCTGTTTTTT. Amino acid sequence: CASSTYTGELFF.

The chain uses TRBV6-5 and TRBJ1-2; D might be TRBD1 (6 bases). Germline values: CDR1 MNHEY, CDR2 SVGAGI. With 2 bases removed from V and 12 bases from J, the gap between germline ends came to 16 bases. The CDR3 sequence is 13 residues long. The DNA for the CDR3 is TGTGCCAGCAGTTACCAGACAGGAAGCGACAACACCTTC. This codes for CASSYQTGSDNTF.

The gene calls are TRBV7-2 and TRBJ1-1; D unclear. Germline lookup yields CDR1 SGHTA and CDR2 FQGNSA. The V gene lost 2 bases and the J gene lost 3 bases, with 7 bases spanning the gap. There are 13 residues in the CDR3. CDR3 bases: TGTGCCAGCAGCTTATGGAGGGACACTGAAGCTTTCTTT. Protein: CASSLWRDTEAFF.

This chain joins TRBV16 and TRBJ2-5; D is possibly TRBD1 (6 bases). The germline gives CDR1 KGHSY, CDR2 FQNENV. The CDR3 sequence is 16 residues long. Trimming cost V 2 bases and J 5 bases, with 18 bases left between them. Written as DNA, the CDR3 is TGTGCCAGCAGCCAACGGTGGGCAGGGGCCGGTGAGACCCAGTACTTC. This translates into CASSQRWAGAGETQYF.

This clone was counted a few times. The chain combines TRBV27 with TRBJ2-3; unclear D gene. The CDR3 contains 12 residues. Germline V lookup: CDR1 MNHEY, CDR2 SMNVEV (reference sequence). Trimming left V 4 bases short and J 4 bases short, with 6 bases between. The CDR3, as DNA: TGTGCCAGCAGTTCTATGCCAGATACGCAGTATTTT. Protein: CASSSMPDTQYF.

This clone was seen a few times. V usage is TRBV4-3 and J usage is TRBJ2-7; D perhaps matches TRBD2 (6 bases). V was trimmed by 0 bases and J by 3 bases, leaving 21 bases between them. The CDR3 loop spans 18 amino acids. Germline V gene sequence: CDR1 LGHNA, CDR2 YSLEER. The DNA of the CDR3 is TGCGCCAGCAGCCAAGATTGGTCCGGGACTCAACAATACTACGAGCAGTACTTC. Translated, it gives CASSQDWSGTQQYYEQYF.

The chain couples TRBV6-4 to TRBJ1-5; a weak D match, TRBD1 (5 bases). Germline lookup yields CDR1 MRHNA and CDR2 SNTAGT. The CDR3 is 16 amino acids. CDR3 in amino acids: CASFPGGDSGDQPQHF. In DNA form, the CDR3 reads TGTGCTTCGTTCCCCGGGGGGGATTCGGGGGATCAGCCCCAGCATTTT.

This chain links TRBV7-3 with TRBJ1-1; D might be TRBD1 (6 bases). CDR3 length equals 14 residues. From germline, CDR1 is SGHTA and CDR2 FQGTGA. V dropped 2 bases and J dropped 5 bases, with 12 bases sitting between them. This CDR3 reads CASSLVGGWTEAFF. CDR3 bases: TGTGCCAGCAGCTTAGTTGGGGGCTGGACTGAAGCTTTCTTT.

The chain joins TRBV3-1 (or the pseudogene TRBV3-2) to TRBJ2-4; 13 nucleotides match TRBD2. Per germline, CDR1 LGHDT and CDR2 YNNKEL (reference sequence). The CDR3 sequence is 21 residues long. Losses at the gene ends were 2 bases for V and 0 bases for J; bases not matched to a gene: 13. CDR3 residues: CASSQTPGTSGVQLAKNIQYF. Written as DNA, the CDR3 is TGTGCCAGCAGCCAAACACCCGGGACTAGCGGGGTCCAACTAGCCAAAAACATTCAGTACTTC.

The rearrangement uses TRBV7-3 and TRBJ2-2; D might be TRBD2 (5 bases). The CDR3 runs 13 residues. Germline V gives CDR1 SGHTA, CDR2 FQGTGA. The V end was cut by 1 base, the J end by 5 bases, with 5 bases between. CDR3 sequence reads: CASSLSGTGELFF. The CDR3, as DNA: TGTGCCAGCAGCTTAAGCGGGACCGGGGAGCTGTTTTTT.

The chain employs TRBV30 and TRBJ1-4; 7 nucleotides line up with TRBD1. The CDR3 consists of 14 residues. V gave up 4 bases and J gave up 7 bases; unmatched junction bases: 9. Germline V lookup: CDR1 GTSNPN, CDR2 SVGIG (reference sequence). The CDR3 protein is CAWNLGTALEKLFF. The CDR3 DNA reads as TGTGCCTGGAACCTCGGGACAGCCCTTGAAAAACTGTTTTTT.

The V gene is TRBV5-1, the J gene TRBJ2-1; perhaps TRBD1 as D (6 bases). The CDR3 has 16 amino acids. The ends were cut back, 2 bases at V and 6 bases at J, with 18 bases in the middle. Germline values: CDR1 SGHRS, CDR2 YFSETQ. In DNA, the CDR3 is TGCGCCAGCAGCTTTAACCCAGGGGCAGGGGTCAATGAGCAGTTCTTC. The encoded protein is CASSFNPGAGVNEQFF.

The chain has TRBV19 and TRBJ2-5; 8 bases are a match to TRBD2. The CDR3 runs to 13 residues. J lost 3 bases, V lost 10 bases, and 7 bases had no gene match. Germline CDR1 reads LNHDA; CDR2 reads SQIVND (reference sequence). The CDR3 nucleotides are TGTGCCACTCGGGGGGGGATGGAAGAGACCCAGTACTTC. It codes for CATRGGMEETQYF.

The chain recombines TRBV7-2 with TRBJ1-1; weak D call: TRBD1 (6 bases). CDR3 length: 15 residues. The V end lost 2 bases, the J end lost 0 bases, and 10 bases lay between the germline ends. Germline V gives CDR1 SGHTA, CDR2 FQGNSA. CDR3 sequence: CASSLSQGMNTEAFF. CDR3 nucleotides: TGTGCCAGCAGCTTATCACAGGGTATGAACACTGAAGCTTTCTTT.

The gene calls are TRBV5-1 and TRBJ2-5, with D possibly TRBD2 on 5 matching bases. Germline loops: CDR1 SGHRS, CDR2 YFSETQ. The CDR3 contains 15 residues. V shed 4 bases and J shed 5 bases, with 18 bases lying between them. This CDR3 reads CASSAPGVMSETQYF. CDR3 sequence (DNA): TGCGCCAGCAGCGCCCCCGGGGTCATGAGTGAGACCCAGTACTTC.

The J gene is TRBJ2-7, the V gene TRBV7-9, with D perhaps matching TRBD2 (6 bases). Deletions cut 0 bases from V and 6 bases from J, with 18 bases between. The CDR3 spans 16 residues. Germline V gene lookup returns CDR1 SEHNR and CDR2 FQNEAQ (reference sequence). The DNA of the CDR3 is TGTGCCAGCAGCTTAGCGCAGGGTGTCGAGGGAGGCGAGCAGTACTTC. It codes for CASSLAQGVEGGEQYF. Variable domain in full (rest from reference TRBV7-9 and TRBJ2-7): DTGVSQNPRHKITKRGQNVTFRCDPISEHNRLYWYRQTLGQGPEFLTYFQNEAQLEKSRLLSDRFSAERPKGSFSTLEIQRTEQGDSAMYLCASSLAQGVEGGEQYFGPGTRLTVT.

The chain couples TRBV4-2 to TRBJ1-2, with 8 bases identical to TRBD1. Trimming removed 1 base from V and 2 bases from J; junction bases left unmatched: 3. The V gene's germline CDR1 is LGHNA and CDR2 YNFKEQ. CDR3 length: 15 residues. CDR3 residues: CASSQAGTGNYGYTF. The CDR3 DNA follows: TGTGCCAGCAGCCAAGCAGGGACAGGAAACTATGGCTACACCTTC.

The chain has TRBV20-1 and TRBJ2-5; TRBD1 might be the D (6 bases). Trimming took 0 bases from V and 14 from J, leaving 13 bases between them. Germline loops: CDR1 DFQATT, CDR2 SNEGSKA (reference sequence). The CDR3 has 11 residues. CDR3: CSARDLGAKYF. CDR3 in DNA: TGCAGTGCTAGAGATTTGGGGGCTAAATACTTC.

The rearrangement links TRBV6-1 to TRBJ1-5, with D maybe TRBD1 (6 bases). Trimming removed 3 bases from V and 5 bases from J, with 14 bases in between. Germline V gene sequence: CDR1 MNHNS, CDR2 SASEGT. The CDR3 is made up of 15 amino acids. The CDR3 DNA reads TGTGCCAGCAGTGATGGGACACCTTTCTATCAGCCCCAGCATTTT. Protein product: CASSDGTPFYQPQHF.

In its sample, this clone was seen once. The CDR3 nucleotides are TGTGCCAGCAGCTCAGGGCCCCAAGGGGTCGAGCAGTACTTC. Its protein product is CASSSGPQGVEQYF. V gene TRBV5-6 combines with J gene TRBJ2-7, with a weak D call TRBD1 (5 bases). CDR1 and CDR2 from the germline V gene are SGHDT and YYEEEE. V lost 3 bases to trimming and J lost 6 bases, with 16 bases between them. The CDR3 contains 14 residues.

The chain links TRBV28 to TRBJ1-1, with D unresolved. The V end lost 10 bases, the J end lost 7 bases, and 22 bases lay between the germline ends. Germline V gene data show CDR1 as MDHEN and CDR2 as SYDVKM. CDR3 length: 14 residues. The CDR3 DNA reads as TGTGCCACCGAGTCCGAGGGCTCTACATTTGAAGCTTTCTTT. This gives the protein CATESEGSTFEAFF. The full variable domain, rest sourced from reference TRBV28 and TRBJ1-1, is DVKVTQSSRYLVKRTGEKVFLECVQDMDHENMFWYRQDPGLGLRLIYFSYDVKMKEKGDIPEGYSVSREKKERFSLILESASTNQTSMYLCATESEGSTFEAFFGQGTRLTVV.